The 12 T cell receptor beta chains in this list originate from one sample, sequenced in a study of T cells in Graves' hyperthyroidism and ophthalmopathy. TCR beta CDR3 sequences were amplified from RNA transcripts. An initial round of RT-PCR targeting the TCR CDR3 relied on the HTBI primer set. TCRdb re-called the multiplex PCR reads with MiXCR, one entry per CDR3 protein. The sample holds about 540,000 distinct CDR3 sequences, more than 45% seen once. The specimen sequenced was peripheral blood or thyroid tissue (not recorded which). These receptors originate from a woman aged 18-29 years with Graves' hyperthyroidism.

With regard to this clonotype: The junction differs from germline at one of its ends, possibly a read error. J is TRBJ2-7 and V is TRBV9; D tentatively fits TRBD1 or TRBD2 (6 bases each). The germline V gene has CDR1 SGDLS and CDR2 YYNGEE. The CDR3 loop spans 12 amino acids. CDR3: CASSVVGGERYF. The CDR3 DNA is TGTGCCAGCAGCGTAGTGGGGGGCGAGCGGTACTTC.

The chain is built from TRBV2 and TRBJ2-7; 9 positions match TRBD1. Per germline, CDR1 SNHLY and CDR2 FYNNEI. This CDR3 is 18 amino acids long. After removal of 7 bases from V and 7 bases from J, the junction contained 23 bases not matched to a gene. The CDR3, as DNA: TGTGCCAGCAAATCAGTTTCGAACACCGGGACAGGGAATAGAGAGCAGTACTTC. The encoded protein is CASKSVSNTGTGNREQYF.

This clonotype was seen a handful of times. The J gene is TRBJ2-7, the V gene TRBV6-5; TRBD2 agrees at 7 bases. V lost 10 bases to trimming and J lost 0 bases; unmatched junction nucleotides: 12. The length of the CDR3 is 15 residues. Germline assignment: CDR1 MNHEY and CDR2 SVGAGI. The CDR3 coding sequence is TGTGCCACTTTCTCGGCTAGCGGAAGCTCCTACGAGCAGTACTTC. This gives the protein CATFSASGSSYEQYF.

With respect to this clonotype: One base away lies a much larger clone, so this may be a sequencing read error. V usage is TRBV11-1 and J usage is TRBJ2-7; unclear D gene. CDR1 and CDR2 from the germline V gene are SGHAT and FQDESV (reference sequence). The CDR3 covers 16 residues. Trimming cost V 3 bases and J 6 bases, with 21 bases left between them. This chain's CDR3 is CASSLGTSAPASEQYF. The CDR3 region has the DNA TGTGCCAGCAGCTTGGGAACGTCTGCGCCTGCTAGCGAGCAGTACTTC.

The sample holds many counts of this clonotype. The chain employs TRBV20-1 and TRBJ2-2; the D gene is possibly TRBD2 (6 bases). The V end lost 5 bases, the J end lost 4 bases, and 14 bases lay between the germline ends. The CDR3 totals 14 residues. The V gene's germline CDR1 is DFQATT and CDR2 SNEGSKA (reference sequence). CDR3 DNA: TGCAGTGCTGCTCGGGAGAGAGGCACCGGGGAGCTGTTTTTT. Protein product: CSAARERGTGELFF.

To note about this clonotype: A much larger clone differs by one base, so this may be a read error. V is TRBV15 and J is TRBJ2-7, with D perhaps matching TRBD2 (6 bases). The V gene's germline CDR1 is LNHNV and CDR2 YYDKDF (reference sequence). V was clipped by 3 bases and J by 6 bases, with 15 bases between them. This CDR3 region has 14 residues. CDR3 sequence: CATSRWRGNSEQYF. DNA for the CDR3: TGTGCCACCAGCAGGTGGCGCGGGAATTCCGAGCAGTACTTC.

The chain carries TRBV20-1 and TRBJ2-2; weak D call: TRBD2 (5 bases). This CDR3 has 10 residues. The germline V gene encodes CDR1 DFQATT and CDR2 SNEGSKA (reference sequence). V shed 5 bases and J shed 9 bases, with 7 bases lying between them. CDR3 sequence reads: CSAERRELFF. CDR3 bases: TGCAGTGCTGAGCGGCGGGAGCTGTTTTTT.

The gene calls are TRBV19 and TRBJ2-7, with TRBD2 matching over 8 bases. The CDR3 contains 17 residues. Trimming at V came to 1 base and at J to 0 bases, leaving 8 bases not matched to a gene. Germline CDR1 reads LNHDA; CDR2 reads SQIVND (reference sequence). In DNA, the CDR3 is TGTGCCAGTAGTATAGGGGACGGGGGGGGTAGCTCCTACGAGCAGTACTTC. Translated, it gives CASSIGDGGGSSYEQYF.

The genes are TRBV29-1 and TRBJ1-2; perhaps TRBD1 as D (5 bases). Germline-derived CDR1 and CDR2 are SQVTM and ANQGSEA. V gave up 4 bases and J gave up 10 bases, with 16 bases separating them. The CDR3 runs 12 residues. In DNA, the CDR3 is TGCAGCGTTGGAGGGCAGGGTGGGGACTACACCTTC. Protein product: CSVGGQGGDYTF.

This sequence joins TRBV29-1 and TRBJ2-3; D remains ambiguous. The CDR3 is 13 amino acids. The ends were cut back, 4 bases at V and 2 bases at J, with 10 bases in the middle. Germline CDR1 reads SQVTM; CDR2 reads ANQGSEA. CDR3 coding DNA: TGCAGCGTTGTGAGGCAGACCACAGATACGCAGTATTTT. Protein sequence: CSVVRQTTDTQYF.

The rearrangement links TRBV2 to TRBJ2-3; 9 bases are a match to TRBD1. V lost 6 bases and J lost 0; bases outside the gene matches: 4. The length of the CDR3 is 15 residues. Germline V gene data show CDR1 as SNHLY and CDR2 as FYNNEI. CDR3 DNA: TGTGCCAGCAGCAGGGACAGGGATAGCACAGATACGCAGTATTTT. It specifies CASSRDRDSTDTQYF. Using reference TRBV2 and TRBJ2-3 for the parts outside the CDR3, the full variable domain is EPEVTQTPSHQVTQMGQEVILRCVPISNHLYFYWYRQILGQKVEFLVSFYNNEISEKSEIFDDQFSVERPDGSNFTLKIRSTKLEDSAMYFCASSRDRDSTDTQYFGPGTRLTVL.

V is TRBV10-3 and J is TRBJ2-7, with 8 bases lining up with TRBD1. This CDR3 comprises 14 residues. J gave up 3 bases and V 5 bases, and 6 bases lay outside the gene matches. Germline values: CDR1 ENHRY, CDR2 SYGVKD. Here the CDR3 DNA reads TGTGCCATCAGTTCCCGGGACAGGAACTACGAGCAGTACTTC. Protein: CAISSRDRNYEQYF.